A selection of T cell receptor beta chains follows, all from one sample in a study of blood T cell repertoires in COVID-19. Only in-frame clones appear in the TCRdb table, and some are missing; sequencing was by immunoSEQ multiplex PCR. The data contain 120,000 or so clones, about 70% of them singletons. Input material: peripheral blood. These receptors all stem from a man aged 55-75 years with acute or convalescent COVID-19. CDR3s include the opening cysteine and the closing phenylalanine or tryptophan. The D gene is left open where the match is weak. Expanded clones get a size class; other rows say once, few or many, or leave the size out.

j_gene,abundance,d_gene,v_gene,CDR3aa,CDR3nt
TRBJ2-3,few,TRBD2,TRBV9,CASSVGASGGAYTQYF,TGTGCCAGCAGCGTAGGGGCTAGCGGGGGGGCATATACGCAGTATTTT
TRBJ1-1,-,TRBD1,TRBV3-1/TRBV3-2,CASKGTGGTEAFF,TGTGCCAGCAAGGGGACAGGCGGCACTGAAGCTTTCTTT
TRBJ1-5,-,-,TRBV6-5,CASSYSSQANQPQHF,TGTGCCAGCAGTTACTCCAGCCAGGCGAATCAGCCCCAGCATTTT
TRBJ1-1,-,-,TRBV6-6,CASSLRTGNTEAFF,TGTGCCAGCAGTTTGCGCACGGGGAACACTGAAGCTTTCTTT
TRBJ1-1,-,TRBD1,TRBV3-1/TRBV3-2,CASSYRQGRNTEAFF,TGTGCCAGCAGCTACAGACAGGGGCGGAACACTGAAGCTTTCTTT
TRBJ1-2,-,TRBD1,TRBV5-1,CASSLPTTGIDGYTF,TGCGCCAGCAGCTTGCCCACGACAGGGATTGATGGCTACACCTTC
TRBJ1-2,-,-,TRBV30,CAWSVSRDGYTF,TGTGCCTGGAGTGTATCTCGGGATGGCTACACCTTC
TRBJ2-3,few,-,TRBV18,CASSPYTDTQYF,TGTGCCAGCTCCCCATACACAGATACGCAGTATTTT
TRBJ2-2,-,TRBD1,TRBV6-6,CASSAGQGNTGELFF,TGTGCCAGCTCCGCCGGACAGGGGAACACCGGGGAGCTGTTTTTT
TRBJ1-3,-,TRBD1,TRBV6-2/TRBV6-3,CASSRQGFGNTIYF,TGTGCCAGCAGTCGACAGGGGTTCGGAAACACCATATATTTT
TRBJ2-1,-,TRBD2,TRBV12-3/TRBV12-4,CASRLAGPAEQFF,TGTGCCAGCCGACTAGCGGGGCCCGCGGAGCAGTTCTTC
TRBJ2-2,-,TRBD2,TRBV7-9,CASSPGTSGRTGELFF,TGTGCCAGCAGCCCGGGGACTAGCGGGAGGACCGGGGAGCTGTTTTTT
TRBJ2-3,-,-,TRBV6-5,CASKRTDLHTQYF,TGTGCCAGCAAAAGGACAGACCTCCATACGCAGTATTTT
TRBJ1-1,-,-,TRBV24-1,CATSDPTGNAEAFF,TGTGCCACCAGTGACCCTACAGGGAACGCTGAAGCTTTCTTT
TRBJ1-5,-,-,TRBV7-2,CASSPRLDNQPQHF,TGTGCCAGCAGCCCTCGATTAGATAATCAGCCCCAGCATTTT
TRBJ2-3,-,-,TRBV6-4,CASSDSGEADTQYF,TGTGCCAGCAGTGACTCCGGGGAGGCAGATACGCAGTATTTT
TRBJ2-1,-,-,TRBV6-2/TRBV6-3,CASSYSSLAPSSYNEQFF,TGTGCCAGCAGTTACTCGTCGCTAGCGCCCAGCTCCTACAATGAGCAGTTCTTC
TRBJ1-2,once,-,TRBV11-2,CASSLDQDLPGYTF,TGTGCCAGCAGCTTAGATCAAGACTTACCCGGCTACACCTTC
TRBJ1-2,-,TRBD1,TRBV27,CASSLGSDRGPGYTF,TGTGCCAGCAGTTTGGGTTCCGACAGGGGGCCTGGCTACACCTTC
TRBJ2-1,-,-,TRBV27,CASSSVGGEQFF,TGTGCCAGCAGTTCCGTAGGCGGTGAGCAGTTCTTC
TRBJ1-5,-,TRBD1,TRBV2,CASSERQGVNQPQHF,TGTGCCAGCAGTGAAAGGCAGGGGGTTAATCAGCCCCAGCATTTT
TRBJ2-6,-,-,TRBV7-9,CASSLSSGANVLTF,TGTGCCAGCAGCTTGAGCTCTGGGGCCAACGTCCTGACTTTC
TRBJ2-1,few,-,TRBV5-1,CASSYGNSYNEQFF,TGCGCCAGCAGTTACGGGAACTCCTACAATGAGCAGTTCTTC